This T cell receptor beta chain is from a study of somatic mutations in cytotoxic T cells in rheumatoid arthritis. In the study overall: Patient blood was drawn as 30 ml EDTA; the draw came right after diagnosis and before any treatment. Study conclusions and caveats: Antigenic targets recognized by the expanded CD8+ clones remained undetermined. Per patient, the largest CD8+ clone was found to exceed 20% of CD8+ cells in 8 of 65 cases. The study found no significant difference in CD8+ T-cell clonality between rheumatoid arthritis patients and age-matched healthy controls.

Libraries were prepared by immunoSEQ multiplex PCR; TCRdb keeps only in-frame clonotypes and omits some of them. This table has 13,000 or so clones, approximately 80% appearing once. Per germline, CDR1 MDHEN and CDR2 SYDVKM. CDR3 length equals 10 residues. V was shortened by 6 bases and J by 7 bases, with 6 bases between the two germline ends. On this clone itself: Antigen: not known.

The gene calls are TRBV28 and TRBJ1-1; D is possibly TRBD1 (5 bases). Sequencing was done on a sample of CD8+ T cells sorted from blood. This receptor was obtained from an adult with rheumatoid arthritis. CDR3 in DNA: TGTGCCAGCAGGGGGGATGAAGCTTTCTTT. Protein product: CASRGDEAFF. The full variable domain, in which reference TRBV28 and TRBJ1-1 provide the parts outside the CDR3, is DVKVTQSSRYLVKRTGEKVFLECVQDMDHENMFWYRQDPGLGLRLIYFSYDVKMKEKGDIPEGYSVSREKKERFSLILESASTNQTSMYLCASRGDEAFFGQGTRLTVV.